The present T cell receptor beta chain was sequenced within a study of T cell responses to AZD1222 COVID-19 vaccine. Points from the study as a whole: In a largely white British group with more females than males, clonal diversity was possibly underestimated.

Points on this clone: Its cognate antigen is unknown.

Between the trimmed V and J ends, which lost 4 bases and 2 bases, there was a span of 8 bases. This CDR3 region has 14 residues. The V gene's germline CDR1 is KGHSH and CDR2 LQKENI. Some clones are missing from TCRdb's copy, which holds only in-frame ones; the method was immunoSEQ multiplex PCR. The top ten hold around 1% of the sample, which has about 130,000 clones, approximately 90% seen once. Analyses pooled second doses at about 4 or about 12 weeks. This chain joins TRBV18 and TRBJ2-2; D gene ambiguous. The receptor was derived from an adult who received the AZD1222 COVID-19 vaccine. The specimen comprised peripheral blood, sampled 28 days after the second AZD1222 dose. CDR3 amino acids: CASSRQDNTGELFF. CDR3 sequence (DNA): TGTGCCAGCTCACGGCAGGACAACACCGGGGAGCTGTTTTTT.